This T cell receptor (beta chain) was profiled in a study of cytomegalovirus exposure and HLA in healthy donors (TCRdb year 2017). Turning to the overall study: According to a later analysis, one platform produced both the 100 to 150 validation repertoires and the 666 repertoires of the first cohort. The study aimed to test whether cataloging public T cell receptors could reveal signatures of past pathogen exposure. In addition to the first cohort of roughly 700 subjects, a separate validation cohort of 130 or so different subjects was used. The study combined high-throughput TCR immunosequencing, statistical association of individual TCRs with disease status, and machine learning to predict cytomegalovirus infection status.

Clipping removes 2 bases from V and 0 bases from J, with 1 as the unmatched junction base count. From cysteine to phenylalanine, the CDR3 is 16 amino acids long. CDR3 DNA only is kept here, 48 bases in frame from base 1. CDR1 and CDR2, per the germline V gene, are MNHNS and SASEGT. The donors belonged to the validation cohort of around 110 subjects, which was separate from the approximately 700-subject first cohort. Study-level results and caveats: Cytomegalovirus status was reported to be diagnosed by the classifier with high specificity and sensitivity in both the original and validation cohorts. Most TCR sequences were observed very rarely across donors, whereas some public TCRs were present in many individuals. In vitro tests confirmed that a few of the cytomegalovirus-associated TCR beta chains recognize cytomegalovirus antigens. A later analysis found that TCRs clustered in the first cohort also tended to co-occur in the 130 or so validation repertoires, with 90% to 95% of cluster scores above 0. The study listed 164 TCR beta chains as associated with cytomegalovirus. The authors suggested that the approach could potentially be extended to other disease states and immunological phenotypes. All 130 or so repertoires were used to score co-occurrence in the validation cohort in a later analysis, because that analysis had no HLA typing for the cohort.

On this clone itself: Its antigen target is currently unknown. The record has no base qualities; no much larger clone is one base away.

The library was prepared using the immunoSEQ multiplex PCR assay. The published analysis was carried out like this. To diagnose cytomegalovirus status from the catalog of TCR beta chain sequences, a statistical classification framework was built. The source is immuneACCESS, and TCRdb retained only in-frame sequences with V and J called. Part of the clones is not carried over; for the studies checked, unresolved V genes explain less than half of this, and the remainder is unexplained. Clonal size and the V and J genes are those of that table, whereas D and trimming came from the DNA. Recorded for this sample are 100,000 to 150,000 clones; roughly 94% of them occurred a single time. The ten most abundant clones make up around 1.2% of the sample.

Recombination connected TRBV6-1 to TRBJ2-6, and TRBD1 aligns with 7 junction nucleotides. Input material: PBMCs. This sequence originates from a woman aged 18-29 years in good health and CMV-seronegative. CDR3 protein: CASSERDSSGANVLTF. The DNA sequence is given as TGTGCCAGCAGTGAAAGGGACAGCTCTGGGGCCAACGTCCTGACTTTC.